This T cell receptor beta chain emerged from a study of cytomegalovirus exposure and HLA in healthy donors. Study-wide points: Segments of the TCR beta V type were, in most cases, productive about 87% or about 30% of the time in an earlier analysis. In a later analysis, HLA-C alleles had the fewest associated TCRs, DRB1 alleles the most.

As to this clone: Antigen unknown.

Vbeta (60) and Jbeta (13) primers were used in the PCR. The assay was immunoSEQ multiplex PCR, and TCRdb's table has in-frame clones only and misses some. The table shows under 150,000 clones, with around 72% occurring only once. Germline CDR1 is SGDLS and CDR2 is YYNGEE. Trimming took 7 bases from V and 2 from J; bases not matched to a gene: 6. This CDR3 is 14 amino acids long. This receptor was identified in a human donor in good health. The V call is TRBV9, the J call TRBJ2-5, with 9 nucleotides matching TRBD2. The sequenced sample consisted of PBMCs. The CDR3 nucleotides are TGTGCCAGCTCCTTTACTAGCGGGCAAGAGACCCAGTACTTC. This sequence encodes CASSFTSGQETQYF.